This TCR beta chain was identified during a study of multiple sclerosis patients with progressive multifocal leukoencephalopathy. Noted time point: before natalizumab initiation. The germline gives CDR1 SEHNR, CDR2 FQNEAQ (reference sequence). Between the trimmed V and J ends, which lost 8 bases and 3 bases, there was a span of 10 bases. The CDR3 consists of 12 residues. The data were produced by immunoSEQ multiplex PCR, yet TCRdb's version contains in-frame clones alone and is incomplete. The repertoire includes 25,000 to 35,000 clones, 85% to 90% of them detected once, and 1.1% sits in the top ten.

The rearrangement uses TRBV7-9 and TRBJ1-1, with unresolved D. This receptor was identified in a human donor with multiple sclerosis. The sequencing sample was made of PBMCs. CDR3 sequence reads: CASRTQDTEAFF. Here the CDR3 DNA reads TGTGCCAGCCGAACTCAGGACACTGAAGCTTTCTTT.